Listed below are T cell receptor beta chains from one sample, sequenced in a study of CD8+CD57+ T cells in acquired aplastic anemia. TCRdb re-called the reads with MiXCR, one entry per CDR3 protein. The table includes about 180,000 distinct CDR3 sequences, 50% to 65% detected once. Sequencing used sorted CD4+, CD8+, or CD8+CD57+ T cells (not recorded which) from PBMCs. These receptors all come from a human donor with aplastic anemia. CDR3s include the opening cysteine and the closing phenylalanine or tryptophan. Fields, in order: D gene, J gene, V gene, clone size, CDR3 protein, CDR3 DNA. The D gene is left open where the match is weak. Expanded clones are given a class, and other clones once, few, many or no size at all.

D: -
J: TRBJ1-6
V: TRBV7-9
size: once
CDR3: CASSKHEGSVPLHF
DNA: TGTGCCAGCAGCAAACACGAGGGGTCGGTGCCCCTCCACTTT

D: -
J: TRBJ1-1
V: TRBV7-3
size: once
CDR3: CASSLRAGGAGNTEAFF
DNA: TGTGCCAGCAGCTTACGAGCCGGGGGGGCAGGGAACACTGAAGCTTTCTTT

D: TRBD2
J: TRBJ2-3
V: TRBV7-9
size: -
CDR3: CASSVTSGASADTQYF
DNA: TGTGCCAGCAGCGTGACTAGCGGGGCGTCGGCAGATACGCAGTATTTT

D: -
J: TRBJ1-1
V: TRBV5-1
size: -
CDR3: CASSLAVSGLTEAFF
DNA: TGTGCCAGCAGCTTAGCGGTGTCAGGGCTCACTGAAGCTTTCTTT

D: -
J: TRBJ2-1
V: TRBV7-2
size: -
CDR3: CATRLHEIDEQFF
DNA: TGTGCCACTAGACTCCACGAAATCGATGAGCAGTTCTTC

D: -
J: TRBJ1-1
V: TRBV4-2
size: many
CDR3: CASSEGTWNSNTEAFF
DNA: TGTGCCAGCAGCGAAGGAACATGGAATTCGAACACTGAAGCTTTCTTT

D: -
J: TRBJ2-7
V: TRBV20-1
size: -
CDR3: CSARGPWGAEQYF
DNA: TGCAGTGCTAGAGGGCCTTGGGGTGCCGAGCAGTACTTC

D: TRBD1
J: TRBJ2-5
V: TRBV7-7
size: -
CDR3: CASSLDPPTGGLETQYF
DNA: TGTGCTAGCAGCTTAGATCCCCCGACAGGGGGCTTGGAGACCCAGTACTTC

D: -
J: TRBJ2-7
V: TRBV7-2
size: once
CDR3: CSSSFGTFLYEQYF
DNA: TGTTCCAGCAGCTTTGGGACGTTCCTCTACGAGCAGTACTTC

D: -
J: TRBJ2-1
V: TRBV9
size: many
CDR3: CASSVAEFGSMSSYNEQFF
DNA: TGTGCCAGCAGCGTAGCTGAGTTTGGTAGCATGAGCTCCTACAATGAGCAGTTCTTC

D: TRBD1
J: TRBJ1-5
V: TRBV19
size: -
CDR3: CASSSGTVSNQPQHF
DNA: TGTGCCAGTAGTAGCGGGACAGTAAGCAATCAGCCCCAGCATTTT

D: -
J: TRBJ2-7
V: TRBV14
size: few
CDR3: CASSQVRDYEQYF
DNA: TGTGCCAGCAGCCAAGTGAGGGACTACGAGCAGTACTTC

D: -
J: TRBJ2-5
V: TRBV5-1
size: once
CDR3: CASSYTGQETQYF
DNA: TGCGCCAGCAGCTATACAGGGCAAGAGACCCAGTACTTC

D: -
J: TRBJ2-3
V: TRBV7-9
size: few
CDR3: CASSSPPGTQYF
DNA: TGTGCCAGCAGCTCCCCCCCTGGCACGCAGTATTTT

D: -
J: TRBJ1-2
V: TRBV7-9
size: -
CDR3: CASREKGANYGYTF
DNA: TGTGCCAGCAGAGAGAAGGGTGCTAACTATGGCTACACCTTC

D: -
J: TRBJ2-2
V: TRBV20-1
size: -
CDR3: CSAPRRGVFGELFF
DNA: TGCAGTGCTCCGCGTCGTGGGGTTTTCGGGGAGCTGTTTTTT

D: -
J: TRBJ1-6
V: TRBV20-1
size: -
CDR3: CSARQGLDSPLHF
DNA: TGCAGTGCTAGGCAGGGTCTTGATTCACCCCTCCACTTT

D: -
J: TRBJ2-3
V: TRBV7-9
size: -
CDR3: CASSQGGLPGDTQYF
DNA: TGCGCCAGCAGCCAAGGGGGACTCCCAGGAGATACGCAGTATTTT

D: TRBD2
J: TRBJ2-3
V: TRBV20-1
size: -
CDR3: CSARVRGLGGRRGTDTQYF
DNA: TGCAGTGCTAGAGTCCGGGGACTTGGCGGGAGGAGGGGCACAGATACGCAGTATTTT

D: -
J: TRBJ1-1
V: TRBV4-2
size: -
CDR3: CASSQEVGGNTEAFF
DNA: TGTGCCAGCAGCCAAGAAGTCGGGGGGAACACTGAAGCTTTCTTT

D: -
J: TRBJ1-4
V: TRBV7-9
size: once
CDR3: CASWREKLFF
DNA: TGTGCCAGCTGGAGGGAGAAACTGTTTTTT

D: TRBD1
J: TRBJ1-6
V: TRBV19
size: many
CDR3: CASNTGESPLHF
DNA: TGTGCCAGTAATACAGGGGAGTCACCCCTCCACTTT

D: -
J: TRBJ2-7
V: TRBV7-9
size: many
CDR3: CASSLDQGAGNEQYF
DNA: TGTGCCAGCAGCTTAGACCAGGGTGCTGGCAACGAGCAGTACTTC

D: -
J: TRBJ2-1
V: TRBV12-3/TRBV12-4
size: many
CDR3: CASTNPDSYNEQFF
DNA: TGTGCCAGCACCAATCCCGACAGCTACAATGAGCAGTTCTTC

D: -
J: TRBJ1-1
V: TRBV12-3/TRBV12-4
size: many
CDR3: CASSLKWDSPDDTEAFF
DNA: TGTGCCAGCAGTCTGAAGTGGGACTCCCCCGACGACACTGAAGCTTTCTTT

D: -
J: TRBJ1-4
V: TRBV20-1
size: -
CDR3: CSATSPTSNEKLFF
DNA: TGCAGTGCTACGAGCCCGACCTCTAATGAAAAACTGTTTTTT

D: TRBD1
J: TRBJ1-2
V: TRBV20-1
size: -
CDR3: CSAHATGGAGYAYGYTF
DNA: TGCAGTGCCCACGCAACAGGGGGCGCAGGGTATGCCTATGGCTACACCTTC

D: -
J: TRBJ2-7
V: TRBV20-1
size: -
CDR3: CSARHGQRDTYEQYF
DNA: TGCAGTGCTAGACACGGACAGCGAGATACCTACGAGCAGTACTTC

D: -
J: TRBJ1-2
V: TRBV10-3
size: few
CDR3: CATSSNYGYTF
DNA: TGTGCCACCTCTTCGAACTATGGCTACACCTTC

D: TRBD2
J: TRBJ2-7
V: TRBV19
size: -
CDR3: CASRVGTSASYEQYF
DNA: TGTGCCAGTAGAGTAGGGACTAGCGCTTCCTACGAGCAGTACTTC

D: -
J: TRBJ2-6
V: TRBV10-3
size: -
CDR3: CAISELGSGANVLTF
DNA: TGTGCCATCAGTGAGTTGGGTTCTGGGGCCAACGTCCTGACTTTC

D: TRBD1
J: TRBJ2-7
V: TRBV20-1
size: few
CDR3: CSARGGQAYEQYF
DNA: TGCAGTGCTAGAGGGGGACAGGCCTACGAGCAGTACTTC

D: TRBD1
J: TRBJ2-7
V: TRBV10-1
size: -
CDR3: CASSKDRDEQYF
DNA: TGCGCCAGCAGTAAAGACAGGGACGAGCAGTACTTC

D: -
J: TRBJ2-1
V: TRBV24-1
size: -
CDR3: CATSGAGGFREQFF
DNA: TGTGCCACCAGTGGGGCAGGCGGCTTCCGTGAGCAGTTCTTC

D: -
J: TRBJ1-6
V: TRBV29-1
size: -
CDR3: CSVMSDSYNSPLHF
DNA: TGCAGCGTTATGTCAGACTCCTATAATTCACCCCTCCACTTT

D: TRBD2
J: TRBJ2-7
V: TRBV10-2
size: -
CDR3: CASSHTGTSAEQYF
DNA: TGCGCCAGCAGTCATACCGGGACTAGCGCCGAGCAGTACTTC

D: -
J: TRBJ2-2
V: TRBV29-1
size: -
CDR3: CSVVGPLGGLFF
DNA: TGCAGCGTTGTCGGGCCTCTCGGGGGGCTGTTTTTT

D: -
J: TRBJ1-1
V: TRBV2
size: -
CDR3: CASTLEGHTEAFF
DNA: TGTGCCAGCACCCTAGAAGGTCACACTGAAGCTTTCTTT

D: TRBD2
J: TRBJ2-1
V: TRBV15
size: -
CDR3: CATSTNLAGGGYNEQFF
DNA: TGTGCCACCAGCACAAATCTAGCGGGAGGCGGGTACAATGAGCAGTTCTTC

D: TRBD1
J: TRBJ1-1
V: TRBV2
size: once
CDR3: CASRTGRLNTEAFF
DNA: TGTGCCAGCAGGACAGGGCGATTGAACACTGAAGCTTTCTTT

D: -
J: TRBJ2-5
V: TRBV20-1
size: -
CDR3: CSARQYQETQYF
DNA: TGCAGTGCTAGACAGTACCAAGAGACCCAGTACTTC

D: TRBD1
J: TRBJ1-5
V: TRBV10-2
size: -
CDR3: CASSDLDREIGNQPQHF
DNA: TGCGCCAGCAGTGACCTTGACAGGGAGATTGGGAATCAGCCCCAGCATTTT

D: -
J: TRBJ2-1
V: TRBV10-3
size: once
CDR3: CAISGGPRNNEQFF
DNA: TGTGCCATCAGTGGCGGACCAAGAAACAATGAGCAGTTCTTC

D: -
J: TRBJ1-2
V: TRBV7-8
size: many
CDR3: CASSLEGEKGYGYTF
DNA: TGTGCCAGCAGCTTAGAGGGGGAGAAGGGCTATGGCTACACCTTC

D: -
J: TRBJ2-3
V: TRBV2
size: -
CDR3: CTSSERTDTQYF
DNA: TGTACCAGCAGTGAGCGCACAGATACGCAGTATTTT

D: -
J: TRBJ2-3
V: TRBV5-1
size: -
CDR3: CASTKSGFTDTQYF
DNA: TGCGCCAGCACCAAAAGCGGGTTCACAGATACGCAGTATTTT

D: -
J: TRBJ1-5
V: TRBV4-1
size: many
CDR3: CASSQRGGSNQPQHF
DNA: TGCGCCAGCAGCCAAAGGGGAGGGAGCAATCAGCCCCAGCATTTT

D: -
J: TRBJ1-5
V: TRBV19
size: many
CDR3: CASSISRNQPQHF
DNA: TGTGCCAGTAGTATTTCGAGGAATCAGCCCCAGCATTTT